This entry concerns a single TCR beta chain. Antigen specificity is unknown. From germline, CDR1 is LNHDA and CDR2 SQIVND (reference sequence). This CDR3 has 13 amino acids. V gave up 3 bases and J gave up 7 bases, with 10 bases separating them. The entry originates in a study of Ad26.COV2.S vaccination and SARS-CoV-2 variants. Overall study: Vaccine-arm donor from the placebo-controlled COV1001 Ad26.COV2.S trial.

Study results and limitations: Spike-specific TCR breadth ran higher among vaccine recipients than placebo recipients.

Assay: immunoSEQ multiplex PCR; the TCRdb copy retains only in-frame clones and omits some. This table holds 400,000 to 450,000 clones, over 80% found once. Treatment defined: about 20 received Ad26.COV2.S at low or high dose, single or two shots; 5 received placebo; per-sample allocation not given. Day 63 after the first injection of vaccine or placebo was the sampling time. This Boston cohort included adults aged 18-55 years. The sequence was obtained from a person aged 18-60 years who received the Ad26.COV2.S COVID-19 vaccine or a placebo. The chain joins TRBV19 to TRBJ2-1; no clear D gene. The starting material was peripheral blood, obtained in a trial of Ad26.COV2.S vaccine versus placebo. In DNA form, the CDR3 reads TGTGCCAGTAGTATTCGAATTCGGAATGAGCAGTTCTTC. The encoded protein is CASSIRIRNEQFF.